A single sample gave rise to the 30 T cell receptor beta chains below, sequenced in a study of control samples from healthy donors and cancer patients. Profiling relied on immunoSEQ multiplex PCR, and the TCRdb table lists in-frame clones only, not all of them. This sample yields over 150,000 clones, of which over 90% are seen a single time; just over 1% belongs to the top ten. The sample was blood. These TCRs come from a woman in her thirties in good health.

The rearrangement links TRBV3-1 (or the pseudogene TRBV3-2) to TRBJ2-7, with TRBD2 matching over 11 bases. Losses at the gene ends were 1 base for V and 7 bases for J; bases not matched to a gene: 9. The CDR3 consists of 16 residues. Germline V gene sequence: CDR1 LGHDT, CDR2 YNNKEL (reference sequence). The CDR3 loop is CASSQGGTSGGEEQYF. DNA of the CDR3: TGTGCCAGCAGCCAAGGTGGGACTAGCGGCGGGGAAGAGCAGTACTTC.

CDR3 in DNA: TGTGCCAGCAGCTTAGGGGTAGGGACGGTCGAGCAGTACTTC. Residues: CASSLGVGTVEQYF. The V call is TRBV7-2, the J call TRBJ2-7; D might be TRBD1 or TRBD2, each matching 5 bases. The CDR3 has 14 amino acids. Germline values: CDR1 SGHTA, CDR2 FQGNSA. Trimming pared 1 base from V and 6 bases from J, leaving 13 bases between.

The genes are TRBV5-1 and TRBJ2-1; 10 nucleotides line up with TRBD2. The CDR3 loop spans 16 amino acids. Germline V gene data show CDR1 as SGHRS and CDR2 as YFSETQ. The ends lost 0 bases at V and 7 bases at J; junction bases unmatched: 7. CDR3 protein: CASSLAGAGGPNEQFF. CDR3 sequence (DNA): TGCGCCAGCAGCTTGGCGGGAGCGGGGGGGCCAAATGAGCAGTTCTTC.

V is TRBV4-1 and J is TRBJ2-4, with D perhaps matching TRBD1 (7 bases). The germline CDR1 and CDR2 sequences are MGHRA and YSYEKL. This CDR3 has 17 amino acids. V was cut by 0 bases and J by 0 bases, with 12 bases left in between. As DNA, the CDR3 is TGCGCCAGCAGCCAAGAGGAGGGGGCCTTAGCCAAAAACATTCAGTACTTC. Protein product: CASSQEEGALAKNIQYF.

This chain joins TRBV2 and TRBJ2-5, with a tentative D call TRBD2 (6 bases). CDR1 and CDR2 from the germline V gene are SNHLY and FYNNEI. This CDR3 is built from 15 residues. The V end lost 1 base, the J end lost 5 bases, and 14 bases lay between the germline ends. CDR3 residues: CASSEGWAAGETQYF. The CDR3 nucleotides are TGTGCCAGCAGTGAAGGTTGGGCCGCGGGGGAGACCCAGTACTTC.

The chain carries TRBV6-5 and TRBJ2-2; D perhaps matches TRBD1 (6 bases). V was trimmed by 6 bases and J by 0 bases, leaving 11 bases between them. Per the germline V gene, CDR1 is MNHEY and CDR2 is SVGAGI. The CDR3 loop spans 15 amino acids. In DNA form, the CDR3 reads TGTGCCAGCAGGGGGGCAGGGGCGAACACCGGGGAGCTGTTTTTT. Amino acids: CASRGAGANTGELFF.

This clone has more than one count but fewer than ten. The chain carries TRBV4-2 and TRBJ2-5; 8 nucleotides match TRBD1. From germline, CDR1 is LGHNA and CDR2 YNFKEQ. The CDR3 extends over 14 amino acids. Unmatched junction bases numbered 6, after V lost 5 bases and J lost 4 bases. In DNA form, the CDR3 reads TGTGCCAGCAGCGTAACTACAGGGGGAGAGACCCAGTACTTC. This sequence encodes CASSVTTGGETQYF.

The chain carries TRBV9 and TRBJ2-1; no reliable D call. From germline, CDR1 is SGDLS and CDR2 YYNGEE. V was cut by 3 bases and J by 3 bases, with 7 bases left in between. The CDR3 sequence is 13 residues long. The CDR3 nucleotides read TGTGCCAGCAGCGCCGGTGTCTACAATGAGCAGTTCTTC. This sequence encodes CASSAGVYNEQFF. Looking up the rest from reference TRBV9 and TRBJ2-1 gives the full variable domain: DSGVTQTPKHLITATGQRVTLRCSPRSGDLSVYWYQQSLDQGLQFLIQYYNGEERAKGNILERFSAQQFPDLHSELNLSSLELGDSALYFCASSAGVYNEQFFGPGTRLTVL.

The chain recombines TRBV20-1 with TRBJ2-7, with D possibly being TRBD2 (6 bases). Germline assignment: CDR1 DFQATT and CDR2 SNEGSKA (reference sequence). Trimming took 3 bases from V and 0 from J, leaving 15 bases between them. The CDR3 consists of 15 residues. In nucleotides, the CDR3 is TGCAGTGCTAGTGTGTTTAGCGGCCCCTCCTACGAGCAGTACTTC. It is translated as CSASVFSGPSYEQYF.

This rearrangement joins TRBV6-5 to TRBJ1-1; D is unclear. V lost 6 bases to trimming and J lost 0 bases, with 2 bases between them. This CDR3 is built from 11 residues. CDR1 and CDR2 (germline): MNHEY, SVGAGI. The CDR3 region is CASRLNTEAFF. CDR3 bases: TGTGCCAGCAGGTTGAACACTGAAGCTTTCTTT.

This CDR3 reads CASSYSKGGYYNEQFF. The CDR3 nucleotides read TGTGCCAGCAGTTACTCGAAAGGGGGGTACTACAATGAGCAGTTCTTC. The rearrangement joins TRBV6-6 to TRBJ2-1; D possibly uses TRBD1 or TRBD2 (6 bases each). The CDR3 totals 16 residues. The V and J ends lost 0 bases and 3 bases respectively, with 12 bases between them. Germline V gene data show CDR1 as MNHNY and CDR2 as SVGAGI (reference sequence).

The genes are TRBV27 and TRBJ1-5; 8 bases agree with TRBD1. The germline gives CDR1 MNHEY, CDR2 SMNVEV (reference sequence). Trimming removed 6 bases from V and 0 bases from J; junction bases left unmatched: 4. The CDR3 spans 15 residues. The CDR3 DNA follows: TGTGCCAGCAGGCGGACAGGGTATAGCAATCAGCCCCAGCATTTT. It encodes CASRRTGYSNQPQHF.

The J gene is TRBJ2-2, the V gene TRBV9; D unclear. With 1 base removed from V and 0 bases from J, the gap between germline ends came to 4 bases. Germline CDR1 reads SGDLS; CDR2 reads YYNGEE. The CDR3 totals 14 residues. The CDR3 loop is CASSVKTNTGELFF. The CDR3 DNA reads TGTGCCAGCAGCGTAAAGACGAACACCGGGGAGCTGTTTTTT.

A single count supports this clone. This sequence joins TRBV7-6 and TRBJ1-2, with D perhaps TRBD1 (6 bases). CDR3 length equals 14 residues. The germline CDR1 and CDR2 sequences are SGHVS and FNYEAQ. Trimming stripped 0 bases from V and 6 bases from J, with 11 bases between. Here the CDR3 reads CASSLAGGGDGYTF. CDR3 sequence (DNA): TGTGCCAGCAGCTTAGCAGGGGGAGGGGATGGCTACACCTTC.

This rearrangement joins TRBV5-4 to TRBJ2-1, with 11 bases identical to TRBD2. With 6 bases clipped from V and 4 bases from J, the junction kept 9 bases outside the gene matches. The CDR3 is made up of 16 amino acids. Germline V gene data show CDR1 as SGHNT and CDR2 as YYREEE (reference sequence). The CDR3 here is CASNTLGTSGYNEQFF. In nucleotides, the CDR3 is TGTGCCAGCAATACGTTAGGGACTAGCGGTTACAATGAGCAGTTCTTC.

This clone was recorded only once. This sequence joins TRBV27 and TRBJ2-1; 12 nucleotides match TRBD2. The CDR3 runs to 15 residues. Germline CDR1 MNHEY, CDR2 SMNVEV (reference sequence). Trimming took 4 bases from V and 7 from J; bases not matched to a gene: 5. The CDR3 sequence: CASSSLAGGRNEQFF. The CDR3 DNA reads TGTGCCAGCAGTTCTCTAGCGGGAGGGCGGAATGAGCAGTTCTTC.

The rearrangement joins TRBV6-5 to TRBJ1-2; D perhaps matches TRBD1 (5 bases). Germline V gene lookup returns CDR1 MNHEY and CDR2 SVGAGI. V lost 6 bases to trimming and J lost 0 bases, with 11 bases between them. This CDR3 region has 14 residues. Here the CDR3 reads CASRTDRANYGYTF. The CDR3 nucleotides are TGTGCCAGCAGAACCGACAGAGCTAACTATGGCTACACCTTC.

This chain joins TRBV6-2 or TRBV6-3 and TRBJ1-4; no reliable D call. Trimming stripped 5 bases from V and 4 bases from J, with 11 bases between. Germline V gene data show CDR1 as MNHEY and CDR2 as SVGEGT. This CDR3 comprises 14 residues. The CDR3 region has the DNA TGTGCCAGCAGTAACGGTGCACGTAATGAAAAACTGTTTTTT. Translation: CASSNGARNEKLFF.

The chain combines TRBV5-1 with TRBJ1-2; a weak D match, TRBD1 (5 bases). Germline V CDR1 and CDR2: SGHRS, YFSETQ. V gave up 4 bases and J gave up 5 bases, with 15 bases separating them. This CDR3 spans 14 amino acids. The CDR3 is CASSPDSGSYGYTF. Here the CDR3 DNA reads TGCGCCAGCAGCCCCGATTCAGGGTCATATGGCTACACCTTC.

This sequence joins TRBV7-8 and TRBJ2-7, with D tentatively TRBD1 or TRBD2 (6 bases each). In germline, CDR1 is SGHVS, CDR2 FQNEAQ. V dropped 2 bases and J dropped 6 bases, with 14 bases sitting between them. The CDR3 covers 14 residues. CDR3 residues: CASSLTGRWTEQYF. The CDR3 region has the DNA TGTGCCAGCAGCTTAACAGGGAGGTGGACCGAGCAGTACTTC.

The genes are TRBV4-2 and TRBJ1-2; maybe TRBD1 (6 bases). Per the germline V gene, CDR1 is LGHNA and CDR2 is YNFKEQ. This CDR3 is 11 amino acids long. The germline V and J ends were trimmed by 1 base and 11 bases, with 8 bases remaining between them. The CDR3 DNA is TGTGCCAGCAGCCAAGGCAGGGGTTACACCTTC. Residues: CASSQGRGYTF.

The rearrangement joins TRBV5-4 to TRBJ2-5; TRBD2 aligns across 7 bases. The germline gives CDR1 SGHNT, CDR2 YYREEE (reference sequence). V dropped 2 bases and J dropped 3; count of bases not matched to a gene: 4. The length of the CDR3 is 14 residues. CDR3 DNA sequence: TGTGCCAGCAGCTTTGGGGGGAGGGAAGAGACCCAGTACTTC. Encoded protein: CASSFGGREETQYF.

This clone was recorded only once. The chain combines TRBV2 with TRBJ2-7, with D maybe TRBD2 (5 bases). This CDR3 has 17 amino acids. CDR1 SNHLY and CDR2 FYNNEI come from the germline V gene. Trimming pared 1 base from V and 0 bases from J, leaving 16 bases between. CDR3 sequence: CASSEGVSDYISYEQYF. The CDR3 nucleotides are TGTGCCAGCAGTGAAGGGGTCTCTGACTACATCTCCTACGAGCAGTACTTC.

The chain uses TRBV7-9 and TRBJ1-5; D is ambiguous. Germline CDR1 is SEHNR and CDR2 is FQNEAQ (reference sequence). V was cut by 1 base and J by 4 bases, with 20 bases left in between. CDR3 size: 18 residues. The CDR3 region is CASSLDVGGGLGNQPQHF. The DNA for the CDR3 is TGTGCCAGCAGCTTAGACGTGGGCGGAGGGCTGGGGAATCAGCCCCAGCATTTT.

J is TRBJ1-4 and V is TRBV7-9; the D gene is possibly TRBD1 (5 bases). The CDR3 consists of 15 residues. Trimming removed 1 base from V and 1 base from J, with 7 bases in between. The V gene's germline CDR1 is SEHNR and CDR2 FQNEAQ (reference sequence). This CDR3 is CASSLDGGTNEKLFF. The CDR3 DNA is TGTGCCAGCAGCTTAGACGGGGGAACTAATGAAAAACTGTTTTTT.

The chain recombines TRBV18 with TRBJ1-1; D unclear. The CDR3 extends over 15 amino acids. In germline, CDR1 is KGHSH, CDR2 LQKENI. V dropped 2 bases and J dropped 5 bases, with 15 bases sitting between them. As DNA, the CDR3 is TGTGCCAGCTCACCAAAGGGCCTCGTCGGAACTGAAGCTTTCTTT. Translated, it gives CASSPKGLVGTEAFF.

The rearrangement joins TRBV5-1 to TRBJ1-4; D is unresolved. The CDR3 loop spans 15 amino acids. Germline values: CDR1 SGHRS, CDR2 YFSETQ. Trimming removed 0 bases at V and 5 bases at J, with 11 bases between. The DNA of the CDR3 is TGCGCCAGCAGCTTGGTTGAGAGCGGGAATGAAAAACTGTTTTTT. This sequence encodes CASSLVESGNEKLFF. The variable domain in full, with the rest retrieved from reference TRBV5-1 and TRBJ1-4, is KAGVTQTPRYLIKTRGQQVTLSCSPISGHRSVSWYQQTPGQGLQFLFEYFSETQRNKGNFPGRFSGRQFSNSRSEMNVSTLELGDSALYLCASSLVESGNEKLFFGSGTQLSVL.

The rearrangement links TRBV4-1 to TRBJ2-1; TRBD1 matches 7 bases. The CDR3 has 17 amino acids. J lost 0 bases, V lost 5 bases, and 10 bases had no gene match. Germline V CDR1 and CDR2: MGHRA, YSYEKL. The CDR3 sequence is CASSAMLGGPSYNEQFF. In nucleotides, the CDR3 is TGCGCCAGCAGCGCCATGCTAGGGGGCCCCTCCTACAATGAGCAGTTCTTC.

The J gene is TRBJ2-7, the V gene TRBV11-3; TRBD2 might be the D (6 bases). CDR3 size: 13 residues. The V gene's germline CDR1 is SGHNT and CDR2 YENEEA. Deletions cut 8 bases from V and 2 bases from J, with 13 bases between. The CDR3 nucleotides read TGTGCCAGCTCCGCGGGGAAGCCCTACGAGCAGTACTTC. Residues: CASSAGKPYEQYF.

This chain links TRBV13 with TRBJ2-5; TRBD1 matches 7 bases. The ends lost 5 bases at V and 4 bases at J; junction bases unmatched: 7. The CDR3 extends over 14 amino acids. Germline assignment: CDR1 PRHDT and CDR2 FYEKMQ (reference sequence). In nucleotides, the CDR3 is TGTGCCAGCAGCAAGGACAGGCGAATAGAGACCCAGTACTTC. As protein: CASSKDRRIETQYF. Together with reference TRBV13 and TRBJ2-5, the CDR3 gives the full variable domain: AAGVIQSPRHLIKEKRETATLKCYPIPRHDTVYWYQQGPGQDPQFLISFYEKMQSDKGSIPDRFSAQQFSDYHSELNMSSLELGDSALYFCASSKDRRIETQYFGPGTRLLVL.